This T cell receptor (beta chain) came from a study of blood T cell repertoires in COVID-19. Overall study: Some COVID-19 samples were acute and others convalescent; all came from the United States, Italy and Spain. The analysed material was cDNA or gDNA that came from T cells, B-cell-depleted T cells, or PBMCs.

The germline V gene encodes CDR1 SGHDN and CDR2 FVKESK. Trimming took off 4 bases at V and 3 bases at J, with 7 bases between the two ends. The CDR3 length is 13 residues. Original analysis: Cell counts per sample came from amplifying reference gene primers. Measured with immunoSEQ multiplex PCR; TCRdb has only the in-frame clones, and not every one. V and J calls and clone size are as listed in that table; D and trimming were resolved from the DNA. The sample lists some 150,000 clones, approximately 82% occurring once. On this clone itself: Other DNA sequences within the sample encode an identical CDR3.

This chain connects TRBV14 to TRBJ2-1; TRBD2 might be the D (5 bases). The material sequenced was peripheral blood. The sequence was collected from a woman between 45 and 65 years old with acute or convalescent COVID-19. CDR3 region: CASSRGLYNEQFF. In nucleotides, the CDR3 is TGTGCCAGCAGCCGCGGGCTCTACAATGAGCAGTTCTTC. The full variable domain, with the rest looked up from reference TRBV14 and TRBJ2-1, is EAGVTQFPSHSVIEKGQTVTLRCDPISGHDNLYWYRRVMGKEIKFLLHFVKESKQDESGMPNNRFLAERTGGTYSTLKVQPAELEDSGVYFCASSRGLYNEQFFGPGTRLTVL.